Listed below are T cell receptor beta chains from one sample, sequenced in a study of CD8 T cells in Susac syndrome. TCRdb redid the calling of the immunoSEQ multiplex PCR reads with MiXCR, one entry per CDR3 protein. In the table there are more than 200,000 distinct CDR3 sequences, 90% to 95% of which are singletons. Sample: CD4+ T cells from PBMCs. The receptors derive from a human donor with multiple sclerosis. Each CDR3 is given with its conserved first and last residue. D genes are given only for firm matches.

CDR3 protein	V gene	J gene	D gene
CASSQLHLNTGELFF	TRBV4-1	TRBJ2-2	-
CASSVSGIAYNEQFF	TRBV27	TRBJ2-1	TRBD2
CASSLAGLAGIETQYF	TRBV5-1	TRBJ2-5	-
CSVVSGGSYNEQFF	TRBV29-1	TRBJ2-1	TRBD2
CASSLPGGPNIQYF	TRBV28	TRBJ2-4	TRBD2
CAARVAGVSNF	TRBV30	TRBJ2-7	TRBD2
CASEQGARYGYTF	TRBV28	TRBJ1-2	TRBD1
CASSQDPGWNTEAFF	TRBV14	TRBJ1-1	-
CASSWEGLDYGYTF	TRBV5-1	TRBJ1-2	-
CASSELAGGGYEQYF	TRBV5-6	TRBJ2-7	TRBD2
CASSQDGARPEAFF	TRBV14	TRBJ1-1	-
CASSYRGGGNQPQHF	TRBV6-5	TRBJ1-5	-
CASSAPLGQSSGEAFF	TRBV27	TRBJ1-1	TRBD1
CASSLGPGLAGGLGYNEQFF	TRBV5-6	TRBJ2-1	TRBD2
CSVELGQGLAFF	TRBV29-1	TRBJ1-1	TRBD1
CASSPGRVLNTEAFF	TRBV14	TRBJ1-1	-
CASNRQAGTGELFF	TRBV6-5	TRBJ2-2	TRBD2
CASSLVSRSSAYQETQYF	TRBV7-9	TRBJ2-5	-
CASSLDPRLNEKLFF	TRBV5-1	TRBJ1-4	-
CASSSPGRDTDTQYF	TRBV7-2	TRBJ2-3	-
CASSPPPETSGGTDTQYF	TRBV4-1	TRBJ2-3	TRBD2
CSARDRRANYGYTF	TRBV29-1	TRBJ1-2	-
CASSSPPGETQYF	TRBV7-7	TRBJ2-5	-
CSVGRSSYEQYF	TRBV29-1	TRBJ2-7	-
CASSLAGVGNQPQHF	TRBV5-1	TRBJ1-5	-
CASSHKRLAGGYNEQFF	TRBV5-4	TRBJ2-1	TRBD2
CASSHLQGADGYTF	TRBV3-1	TRBJ1-2	TRBD1
CASSRDQKADTQYF	TRBV7-2	TRBJ2-3	-
CASSQAGQGRWLPKDEQFF	TRBV3-1	TRBJ2-1	TRBD1
CSARPDRYTEAFF	TRBV20-1	TRBJ1-1	TRBD1
CAWSAGTSGTPSTDTQYF	TRBV30	TRBJ2-3	TRBD2
CASRLGGKPQHF	TRBV6-1	TRBJ1-5	-
CASSSNGNEQYF	TRBV3-1	TRBJ2-7	-
CASSQEGPGLANYGYTF	TRBV3-1	TRBJ1-2	-
CSASRPNNQPQHF	TRBV20-1	TRBJ1-5	-
CASTRGTSGRSSYNEQFF	TRBV2	TRBJ2-1	TRBD2
CAISGTVNGGELFF	TRBV10-3	TRBJ2-2	-
CASIEGASDTQYF	TRBV9	TRBJ2-3	TRBD1
CASSLLGGGNYNEQFF	TRBV12-3/TRBV12-4	TRBJ2-1	TRBD2
CASSLGGRATNEKLFF	TRBV5-4	TRBJ1-4	-
CATRGRRFLTGELFF	TRBV28	TRBJ2-2	TRBD1
CASSVGLAGGPSDTQYF	TRBV9	TRBJ2-3	TRBD2
CSVPNTRLSGYTF	TRBV20-1	TRBJ1-2	-
CSATRQGPMNTEAFF	TRBV20-1	TRBJ1-1	TRBD1